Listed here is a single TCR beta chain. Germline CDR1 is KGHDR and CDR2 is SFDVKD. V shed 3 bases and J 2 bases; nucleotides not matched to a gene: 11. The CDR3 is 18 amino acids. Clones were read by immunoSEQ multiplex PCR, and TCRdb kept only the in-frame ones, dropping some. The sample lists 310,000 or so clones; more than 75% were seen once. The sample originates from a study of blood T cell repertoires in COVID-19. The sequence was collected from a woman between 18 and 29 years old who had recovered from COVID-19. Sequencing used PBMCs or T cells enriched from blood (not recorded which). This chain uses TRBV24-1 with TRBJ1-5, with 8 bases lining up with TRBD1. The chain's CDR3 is CATSDLPPQGVGNQPQHF. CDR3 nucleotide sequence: TGTGCCACCAGTGATCTCCCTCCACAGGGGGTTGGCAATCAGCCCCAGCATTTT.